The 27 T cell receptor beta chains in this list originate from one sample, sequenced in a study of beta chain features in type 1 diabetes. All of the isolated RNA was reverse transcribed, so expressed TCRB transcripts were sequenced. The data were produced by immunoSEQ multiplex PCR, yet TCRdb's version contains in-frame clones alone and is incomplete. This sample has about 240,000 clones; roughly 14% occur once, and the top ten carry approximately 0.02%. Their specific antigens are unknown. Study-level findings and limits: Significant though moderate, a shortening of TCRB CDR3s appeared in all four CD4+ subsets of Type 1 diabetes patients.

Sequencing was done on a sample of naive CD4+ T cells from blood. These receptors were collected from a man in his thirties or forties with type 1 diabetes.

In DNA, the CDR3 is TGTGCCAGCAGCTTAGCGCGGACGGGGAATTCCTACGAGCAGTACTTC. Amino acids: CASSLARTGNSYEQYF. The rearrangement uses TRBV11-2 and TRBJ2-7; D is possibly TRBD2 (5 bases). Germline lookup yields CDR1 SGHAT and CDR2 FQNNGV. The CDR3 covers 16 residues. The germline V and J ends were trimmed by 1 base and 1 base, with 14 bases remaining between them.

CDR3 DNA: TGTGCCAGCAGCTCACCTCCGGGACATTCGGAGCCCCAGCATTTT. Its translation: CASSSPPGHSEPQHF. The chain has TRBV7-2 and TRBJ1-5, with a weak D call TRBD1 (6 bases). Germline values: CDR1 SGHTA, CDR2 FQGNSA. The V gene lost 4 bases and the J gene lost 8 bases, with 18 bases spanning the gap. The CDR3 is 15 amino acids.

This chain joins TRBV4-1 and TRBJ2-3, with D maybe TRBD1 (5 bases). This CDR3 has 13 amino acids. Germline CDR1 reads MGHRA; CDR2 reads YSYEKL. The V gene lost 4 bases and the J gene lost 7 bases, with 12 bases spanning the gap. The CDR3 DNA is TGCGCCAGCAGCCCCATGACAGCTAATACGCAGTATTTT. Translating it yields CASSPMTANTQYF.

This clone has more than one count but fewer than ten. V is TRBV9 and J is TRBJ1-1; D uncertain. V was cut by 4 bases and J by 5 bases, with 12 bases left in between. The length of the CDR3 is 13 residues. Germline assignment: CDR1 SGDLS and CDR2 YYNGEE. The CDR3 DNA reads TGTGCCAGCAGCCCCACCGGGGTGACTGAAGCTTTCTTT. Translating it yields CASSPTGVTEAFF.

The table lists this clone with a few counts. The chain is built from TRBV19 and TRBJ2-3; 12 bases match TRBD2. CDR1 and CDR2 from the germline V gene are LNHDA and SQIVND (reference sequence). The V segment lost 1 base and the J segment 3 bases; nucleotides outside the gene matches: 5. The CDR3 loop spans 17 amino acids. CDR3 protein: CASSIGSGLAGTDTQYF. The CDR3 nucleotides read TGTGCCAGTAGTATAGGCTCCGGACTAGCGGGAACAGATACGCAGTATTTT.

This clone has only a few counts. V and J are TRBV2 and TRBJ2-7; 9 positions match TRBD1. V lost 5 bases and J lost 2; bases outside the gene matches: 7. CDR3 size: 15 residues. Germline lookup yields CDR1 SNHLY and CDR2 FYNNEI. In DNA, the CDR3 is TGTGCCAGCAGTCAAACAGGGGGCGAAGCCTACGAGCAGTACTTC. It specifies CASSQTGGEAYEQYF.

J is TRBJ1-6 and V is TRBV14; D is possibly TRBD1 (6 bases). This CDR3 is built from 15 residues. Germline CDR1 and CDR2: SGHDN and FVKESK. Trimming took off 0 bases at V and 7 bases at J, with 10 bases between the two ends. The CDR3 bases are TGTGCCAGCAGCCAAGAGGGCCAGGGGAATTCACCCCTCCACTTT. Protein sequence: CASSQEGQGNSPLHF.

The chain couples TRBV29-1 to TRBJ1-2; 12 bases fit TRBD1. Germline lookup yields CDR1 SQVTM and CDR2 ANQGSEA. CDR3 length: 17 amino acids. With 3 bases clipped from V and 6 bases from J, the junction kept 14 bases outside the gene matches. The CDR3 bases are TGCAGCGTTGATGGGTATACCGGGACAGGGGGCAAGGATGGCTACACCTTC. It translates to CSVDGYTGTGGKDGYTF.

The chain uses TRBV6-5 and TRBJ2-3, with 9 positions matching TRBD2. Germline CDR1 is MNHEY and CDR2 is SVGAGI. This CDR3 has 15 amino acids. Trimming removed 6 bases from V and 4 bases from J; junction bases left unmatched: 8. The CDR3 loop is CASSQAGGSADTQYF. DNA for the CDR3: TGTGCCAGCAGCCAAGCGGGGGGAAGCGCAGATACGCAGTATTTT.

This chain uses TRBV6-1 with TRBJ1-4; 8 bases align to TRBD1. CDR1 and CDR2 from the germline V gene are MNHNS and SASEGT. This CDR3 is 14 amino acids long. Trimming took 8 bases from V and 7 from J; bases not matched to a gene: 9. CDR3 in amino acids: CASGTGGLGEKLFF. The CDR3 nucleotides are TGTGCCAGCGGGACAGGAGGCTTGGGTGAAAAACTGTTTTTT.

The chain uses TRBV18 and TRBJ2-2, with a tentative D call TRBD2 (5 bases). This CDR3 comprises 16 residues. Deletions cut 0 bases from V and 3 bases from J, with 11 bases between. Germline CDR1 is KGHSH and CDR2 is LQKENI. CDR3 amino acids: CASSPPSSRDTGELFF. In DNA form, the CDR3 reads TGTGCCAGCTCACCACCGAGCTCGCGGGACACCGGGGAGCTGTTTTTT.

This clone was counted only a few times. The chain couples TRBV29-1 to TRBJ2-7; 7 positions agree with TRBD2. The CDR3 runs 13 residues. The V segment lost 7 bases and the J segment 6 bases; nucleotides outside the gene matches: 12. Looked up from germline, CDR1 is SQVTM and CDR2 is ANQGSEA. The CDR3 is CSASLARVGEQYF. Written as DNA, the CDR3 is TGCAGCGCCTCACTAGCGAGGGTCGGCGAGCAGTACTTC.

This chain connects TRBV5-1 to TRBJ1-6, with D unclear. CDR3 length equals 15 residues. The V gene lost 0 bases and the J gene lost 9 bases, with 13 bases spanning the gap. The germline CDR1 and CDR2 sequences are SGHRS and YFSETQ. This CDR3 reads CASSLGLPRGSPLHF. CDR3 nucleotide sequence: TGCGCCAGCAGCTTGGGGTTGCCCCGAGGTTCACCCCTCCACTTT.

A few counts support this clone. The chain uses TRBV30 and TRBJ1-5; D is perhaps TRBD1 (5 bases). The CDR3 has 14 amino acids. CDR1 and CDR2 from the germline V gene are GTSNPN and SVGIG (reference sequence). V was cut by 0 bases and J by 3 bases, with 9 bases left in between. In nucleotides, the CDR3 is TGTGCCTGGAGTGTAAGGGGTAACAATCAGCCCCAGCATTTT. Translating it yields CAWSVRGNNQPQHF.

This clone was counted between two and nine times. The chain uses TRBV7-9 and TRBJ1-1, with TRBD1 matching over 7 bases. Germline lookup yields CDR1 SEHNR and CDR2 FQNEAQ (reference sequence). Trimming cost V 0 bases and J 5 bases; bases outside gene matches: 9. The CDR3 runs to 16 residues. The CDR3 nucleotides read TGTGCCAGCAGCTTAGCACCTCGACAGGGTAGAACTGAAGCTTTCTTT. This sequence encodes CASSLAPRQGRTEAFF.

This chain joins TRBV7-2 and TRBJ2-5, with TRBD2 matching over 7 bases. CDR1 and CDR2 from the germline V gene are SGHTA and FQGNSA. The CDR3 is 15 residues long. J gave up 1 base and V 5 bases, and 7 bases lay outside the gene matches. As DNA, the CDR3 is TGTGCCAGCAGCGGCCCCGGGAGGCCCCAAGAGACCCAGTACTTC. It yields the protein CASSGPGRPQETQYF.

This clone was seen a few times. CDR3 in amino acids: CASSPGRQGASYNSPLHF. The DNA for the CDR3 is TGCGCCAGCAGCCCCGGGAGACAGGGGGCTTCCTATAATTCACCCCTCCACTTT. The V and J genes are TRBV5-1 and TRBJ1-6; TRBD1 matches 10 bases. Germline CDR1 is SGHRS and CDR2 is YFSETQ. The CDR3 extends over 18 amino acids. V dropped 4 bases and J dropped 1; count of bases not matched to a gene: 8.

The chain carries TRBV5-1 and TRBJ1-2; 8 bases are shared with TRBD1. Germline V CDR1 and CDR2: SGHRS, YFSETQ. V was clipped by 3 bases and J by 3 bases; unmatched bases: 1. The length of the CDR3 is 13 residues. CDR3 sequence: CASSSTGDYGYTF. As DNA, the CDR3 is TGCGCCAGCAGCTCGACAGGGGACTATGGCTACACCTTC.

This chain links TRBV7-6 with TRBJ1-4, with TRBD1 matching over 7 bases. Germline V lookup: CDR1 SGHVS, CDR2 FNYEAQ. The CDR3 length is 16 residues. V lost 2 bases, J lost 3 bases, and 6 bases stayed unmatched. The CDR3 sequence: CASSLTTGESNEKLFF. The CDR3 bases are TGTGCCAGCAGCTTAACAACAGGGGAATCTAATGAAAAACTGTTTTTT. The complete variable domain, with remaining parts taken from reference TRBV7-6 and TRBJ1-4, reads GAGVSQSPRYKVTKRGQDVALRCDPISGHVSLYWYRQALGQGPEFLTYFNYEAQQDKSGLPNDRFSAERPEGSISTLTIQRTEQRDSAMYRCASSLTTGESNEKLFFGSGTQLSVL.

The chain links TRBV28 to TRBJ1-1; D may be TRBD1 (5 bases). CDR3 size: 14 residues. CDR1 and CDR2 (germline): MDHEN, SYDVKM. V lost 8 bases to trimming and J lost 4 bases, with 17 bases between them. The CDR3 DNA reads TGTGCCAGCTGCCCCCCAGGGAAGGGCACTGAAGCTTTCTTT. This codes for CASCPPGKGTEAFF. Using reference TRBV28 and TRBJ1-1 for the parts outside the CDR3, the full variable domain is DVKVTQSSRYLVKRTGEKVFLECVQDMDHENMFWYRQDPGLGLRLIYFSYDVKMKEKGDIPEGYSVSREKKERFSLILESASTNQTSMYLCASCPPGKGTEAFFGQGTRLTVV.

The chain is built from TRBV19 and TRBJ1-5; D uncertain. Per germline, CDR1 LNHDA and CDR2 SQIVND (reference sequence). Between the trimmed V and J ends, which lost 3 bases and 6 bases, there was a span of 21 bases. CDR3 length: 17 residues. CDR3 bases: TGTGCCAGTAGTATCGCGAGCCTGTCGAATCGTGCTCAGCCCCAGCATTTT. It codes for CASSIASLSNRAQPQHF.

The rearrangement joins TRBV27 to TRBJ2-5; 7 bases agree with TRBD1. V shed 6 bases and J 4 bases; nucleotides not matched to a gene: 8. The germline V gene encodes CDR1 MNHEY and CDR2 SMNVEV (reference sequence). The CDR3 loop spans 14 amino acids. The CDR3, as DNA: TGTGCCAGCAGGGCGACGACAGGGACAGAGACCCAGTACTTC. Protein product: CASRATTGTETQYF.

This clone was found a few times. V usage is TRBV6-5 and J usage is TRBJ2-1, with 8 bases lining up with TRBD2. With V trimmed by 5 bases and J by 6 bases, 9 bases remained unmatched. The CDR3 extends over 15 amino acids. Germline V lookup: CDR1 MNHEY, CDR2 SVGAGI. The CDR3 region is CASSHSAGVFNEQFF. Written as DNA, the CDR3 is TGTGCCAGCAGTCATTCAGCGGGAGTCTTCAATGAGCAGTTCTTC.

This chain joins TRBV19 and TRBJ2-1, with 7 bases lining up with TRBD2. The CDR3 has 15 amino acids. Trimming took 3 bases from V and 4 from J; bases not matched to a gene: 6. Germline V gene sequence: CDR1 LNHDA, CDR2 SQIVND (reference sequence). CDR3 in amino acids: CASSIRAGVYNEQFF. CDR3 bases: TGTGCCAGTAGTATCAGGGCGGGAGTATACAATGAGCAGTTCTTC.

CDR3 loop: CASSIDTSGNIQYF. The CDR3 DNA reads as TGTGCCAGTAGTATAGATACTAGCGGAAACATTCAGTACTTC. The chain employs TRBV19 and TRBJ2-4; the match to TRBD2 covers 8 bases. V dropped 0 bases and J dropped 6; count of bases not matched to a gene: 1. The CDR3 loop spans 14 amino acids. CDR1 and CDR2 from the germline V gene are LNHDA and SQIVND (reference sequence).

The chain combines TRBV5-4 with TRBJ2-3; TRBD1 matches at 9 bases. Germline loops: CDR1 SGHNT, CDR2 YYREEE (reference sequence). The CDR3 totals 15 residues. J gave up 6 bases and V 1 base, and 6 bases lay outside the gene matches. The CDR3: CASSLPGQGADTQYF. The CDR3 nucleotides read TGTGCCAGCAGCTTGCCGGGACAGGGCGCCGATACGCAGTATTTT.

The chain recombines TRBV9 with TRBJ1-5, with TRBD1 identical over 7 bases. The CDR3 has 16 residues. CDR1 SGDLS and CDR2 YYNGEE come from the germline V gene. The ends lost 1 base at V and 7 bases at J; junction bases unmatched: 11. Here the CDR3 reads CASSVKDFGDRQPQHF. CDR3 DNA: TGTGCCAGCAGCGTAAAGGATTTTGGGGACAGACAGCCCCAGCATTTT.